The 21 T cell receptor beta chains below all came from one sample that was sequenced in a study of blood T cell repertoires in COVID-19. The data were produced by immunoSEQ multiplex PCR, yet TCRdb's version contains in-frame clones alone and is incomplete. Of some 31,000 clones in the sample, 81% were seen once. The sequencing input was peripheral blood. The receptors were sampled from a man in his 70s with COVID-19, enrolled during active disease.

The chain couples TRBV12-1 to TRBJ2-6; the table's D call, TRBD2, has no DNA check behind it. TRBV12-1 has pseudogene status. The CDR3 extends over 21 amino acids. The CDR3 is CASSHLPGLAGESSGANVLTF. The CDR3 nucleotides are TGTGCCAGCAGCCACTTACCGGGACTAGCGGGAGAGAGCTCTGGGGCCAACGTCCTGACTTTC.

The CDR3 region has the DNA TGTGCCAGCTCACCAGGGGCCTCCTACAATGAGCAGTTCTTC. It yields the protein CASSPGASYNEQFF. The rearrangement links TRBV18 to TRBJ2-1; weak D call: TRBD1 (5 bases). Germline V gene sequence: CDR1 KGHSH, CDR2 LQKENI. This CDR3 contains 14 residues. V was clipped by 2 bases and J by 0 bases, with 5 bases between them.

This clone has a single count. The chain employs TRBV18 and TRBJ2-6, with 7 nucleotides matching TRBD1. With 6 bases clipped from V and 4 bases from J, the junction kept 12 bases outside the gene matches. Germline CDR1 KGHSH, CDR2 LQKENI. This CDR3 is 17 amino acids long. The CDR3 loop is CASSLQTGSAGANVLTF. The CDR3 nucleotides are TGTGCCAGCTCCCTACAGACAGGGTCAGCCGGGGCCAACGTCCTGACTTTC.

The rearrangement uses TRBV3-1 (or the pseudogene TRBV3-2) and TRBJ2-7; the D gene is possibly TRBD2 (7 bases). From germline, CDR1 is LGHDT and CDR2 YNNKEL (reference sequence). V lost 4 bases, J lost 12 bases, and 13 bases lay in between. The length of the CDR3 is 11 residues. CDR3 bases: TGTGCCAGCAGCCCAGGGGAGGGCACGTACTTC. It yields the protein CASSPGEGTYF.

This chain joins TRBV27 and TRBJ1-1; possibly TRBD1 for D (5 bases). Germline assignment: CDR1 MNHEY and CDR2 SMNVEV (reference sequence). The CDR3 is made up of 13 amino acids. V lost 5 bases and J 5 bases, leaving 12 bases between the germline ends. In nucleotides, the CDR3 is TGTGCCAGCAGTCTGACGGGGGAAACTGAAGCTTTCTTT. Protein product: CASSLTGETEAFF.

This chain links TRBV6-5 with TRBJ2-5; the match to TRBD2 covers 8 bases. Looked up from germline, CDR1 is MNHEY and CDR2 is SVGAGI. V shed 6 bases and J 5 bases; nucleotides not matched to a gene: 11. The CDR3 is 15 residues long. The CDR3 loop reads CASRASGRAQETQYF. In nucleotides, the CDR3 is TGTGCCAGCAGGGCTAGCGGGCGAGCCCAGGAGACCCAGTACTTC.

This CDR3 reads CASSARDRGTYEQYF. The CDR3, as DNA: TGTGCCAGCTCTGCCCGGGACAGGGGAACCTACGAGCAGTACTTC. J is TRBJ2-7 and V is TRBV18; the match to TRBD1 covers 10 bases. This CDR3 contains 15 residues. V trimming: 6 bases; J trimming: 2 bases; junction bases outside the gene matches: 7. Germline V gene data show CDR1 as KGHSH and CDR2 as LQKENI.

The chain combines TRBV5-1 with TRBJ2-1, with 8 bases lining up with TRBD2. The J segment lost 5 bases and the V segment lost 1 base, leaving 2 bases of the junction unmatched. Germline CDR1 reads SGHRS; CDR2 reads YFSETQ. The CDR3 is 14 amino acids. The CDR3 DNA reads TGCGCCAGCAGCTTGTTCGGGGGGGACAATGAGCAGTTCTTC. It translates to CASSLFGGDNEQFF.

The rearrangement joins TRBV5-1 to TRBJ2-5, with D maybe TRBD2 (5 bases). This CDR3 has 13 residues. Germline loops: CDR1 SGHRS, CDR2 YFSETQ. V lost 2 bases, J lost 7 bases, and 12 bases lay in between. CDR3 residues: CASSLEGTTTQYF. The CDR3 nucleotides are TGCGCCAGCAGCTTAGAGGGAACTACGACCCAGTACTTC.

The chain links TRBV7-3 to TRBJ2-1; TRBD2 matches 8 bases. CDR3 size: 15 residues. From germline, CDR1 is SGHTA and CDR2 FQGTGA. V lost 2 bases to trimming and J lost 6 bases; unmatched junction nucleotides: 6. In DNA, the CDR3 is TGTGCCAGCAGCTTAGGGGCGGGAGGCTTCAATGAGCAGTTCTTC. Protein sequence: CASSLGAGGFNEQFF.

This chain joins TRBV2 and TRBJ2-2; the D gene is possibly TRBD1 (5 bases). The CDR3 is 15 residues long. Germline lookup yields CDR1 SNHLY and CDR2 FYNNEI. The ends were cut back, 2 bases at V and 2 bases at J, with 9 bases in the middle. The CDR3 sequence is CASSEWQGNTGELFF. CDR3 in DNA: TGTGCCAGCAGTGAATGGCAGGGCAACACCGGGGAGCTGTTTTTT.

Here the CDR3 reads CASSQDWTAGANVLTF. For the CDR3, the DNA is TGTGCCAGCAGCCAAGACTGGACAGCTGGGGCCAACGTCCTGACTTTC. The rearrangement joins TRBV4-2 to TRBJ2-6, with a tentative D call TRBD1 (6 bases). The CDR3 is 16 amino acids. V lost 0 bases and J lost 2, with 8 bases in between. Germline assignment: CDR1 LGHNA and CDR2 YNFKEQ.

The chain uses TRBV11-2 and TRBJ1-2; perhaps TRBD1 as D (6 bases). The CDR3 is 17 residues long. CDR1 is SGHAT, CDR2 FQNNGV, per germline. Trimming shortened V by 0 bases and J by 2 bases, and 16 bases separated the two germline ends. CDR3 sequence: CASSLDPQGLRNYGYTF. CDR3 nucleotide sequence: TGTGCCAGCAGCTTAGATCCCCAGGGGCTAAGGAACTATGGCTACACCTTC.

The V and J genes are TRBV29-1 and TRBJ2-1, with 11 bases aligning to TRBD2. The germline CDR1 and CDR2 sequences are SQVTM and ANQGSEA. The CDR3 has 13 residues. V trimming: 4 bases; J trimming: 4 bases; junction bases outside the gene matches: 0. CDR3: CSVASGGYNEQFF. CDR3 nucleotides: TGCAGCGTTGCTAGCGGGGGGTACAATGAGCAGTTCTTC.

V gene TRBV7-2 combines with J gene TRBJ2-1, with TRBD1 matching over 11 bases. Looked up from germline, CDR1 is SGHTA and CDR2 is FQGNSA. The CDR3 has 18 amino acids. V lost 5 bases to trimming and J lost 0 bases; unmatched junction nucleotides: 9. CDR3 nucleotides: TGTGCCAGCAGCCCCGGGACAGGGGGTTCTCCCTCCTACAATGAGCAGTTCTTC. Translating gives CASSPGTGGSPSYNEQFF.

The chain links TRBV2 to TRBJ1-1; TRBD1 matches 7 bases. The trim removed 4 bases at V and 6 bases at J, leaving 17 bases unmatched. The CDR3 has 17 amino acids. Germline V gene lookup returns CDR1 SNHLY and CDR2 FYNNEI. CDR3 sequence: CASSVSTPNRGKAEAFF. The CDR3 DNA reads as TGTGCCAGCAGTGTGAGCACCCCCAACAGGGGTAAGGCTGAAGCTTTCTTT. The full variable domain, rest sourced from reference TRBV2 and TRBJ1-1, is EPEVTQTPSHQVTQMGQEVILRCVPISNHLYFYWYRQILGQKVEFLVSFYNNEISEKSEIFDDQFSVERPDGSNFTLKIRSTKLEDSAMYFCASSVSTPNRGKAEAFFGQGTRLTVV.

The chain combines TRBV19 with TRBJ2-1; D is perhaps TRBD1 (5 bases). The CDR3 is made up of 15 amino acids. V gave up 3 bases and J gave up 7 bases, with 16 bases separating them. Per germline, CDR1 LNHDA and CDR2 SQIVND (reference sequence). CDR3 coding DNA: TGTGCCAGTAGTATTACAGGAACCTTCGGGAATGAGCAGTTCTTC. It translates to CASSITGTFGNEQFF.

This clone was seen only a few times. The chain uses TRBV5-4 and TRBJ2-1; unclear D gene. CDR3 length: 15 residues. Germline CDR1 and CDR2: SGHNT and YYREEE (reference sequence). The germline V and J ends were trimmed by 0 bases and 8 bases, with 15 bases remaining between them. The CDR3, as DNA: TGTGCCAGCAGCTTGGTTGTAGCCTCTCCCGATGAGCAGTTCTTC. Amino acids: CASSLVVASPDEQFF.

The chain is built from TRBV19 and TRBJ1-5; maybe TRBD1 (5 bases). CDR3 length equals 16 residues. V gave up 8 bases and J gave up 0 bases, with 17 bases separating them. CDR1 LNHDA and CDR2 SQIVND come from the germline V gene (reference sequence). In nucleotides, the CDR3 is TGTGCCAGTCAATCCTTGGACATAATTAGCAATCAGCCCCAGCATTTT. Residues: CASQSLDIISNQPQHF.

The chain has TRBV5-1 and TRBJ1-3; D ambiguous. Trimming stripped 2 bases from V and 4 bases from J, with 13 bases between. This CDR3 has 15 residues. Per the germline V gene, CDR1 is SGHRS and CDR2 is YFSETQ. This CDR3 reads CASSFSQGAGNTIYF. CDR3 sequence (DNA): TGCGCCAGCAGCTTTTCCCAAGGAGCAGGAAACACCATATATTTT.

The V and J genes are TRBV19 and TRBJ2-7, with 11 positions matching TRBD2. The CDR3 totals 16 residues. J was trimmed by 2 bases and V by 0 bases; bases with no gene match: 3. Germline CDR1 is LNHDA and CDR2 is SQIVND (reference sequence). The CDR3 region has the DNA TGTGCCAGTAGTATAGATACTAGCGGGAGAGCCTACGAGCAGTACTTC. Translation gives CASSIDTSGRAYEQYF.